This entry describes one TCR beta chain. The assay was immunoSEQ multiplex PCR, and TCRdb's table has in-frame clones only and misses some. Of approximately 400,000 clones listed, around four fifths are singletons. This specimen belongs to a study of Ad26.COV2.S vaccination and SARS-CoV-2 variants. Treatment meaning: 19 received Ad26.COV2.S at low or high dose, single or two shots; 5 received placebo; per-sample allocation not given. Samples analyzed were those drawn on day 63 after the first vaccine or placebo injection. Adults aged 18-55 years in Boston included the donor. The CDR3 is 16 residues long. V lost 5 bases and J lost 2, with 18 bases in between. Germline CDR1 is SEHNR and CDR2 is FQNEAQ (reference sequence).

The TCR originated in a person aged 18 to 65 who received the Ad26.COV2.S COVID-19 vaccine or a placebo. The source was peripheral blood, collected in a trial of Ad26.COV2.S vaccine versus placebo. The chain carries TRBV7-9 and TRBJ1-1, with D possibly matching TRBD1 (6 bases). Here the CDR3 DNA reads TGTGCCAGCAGCCACCCTGCCGGGACACTTAACACTGAAGCTTTCTTT. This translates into CASSHPAGTLNTEAFF.